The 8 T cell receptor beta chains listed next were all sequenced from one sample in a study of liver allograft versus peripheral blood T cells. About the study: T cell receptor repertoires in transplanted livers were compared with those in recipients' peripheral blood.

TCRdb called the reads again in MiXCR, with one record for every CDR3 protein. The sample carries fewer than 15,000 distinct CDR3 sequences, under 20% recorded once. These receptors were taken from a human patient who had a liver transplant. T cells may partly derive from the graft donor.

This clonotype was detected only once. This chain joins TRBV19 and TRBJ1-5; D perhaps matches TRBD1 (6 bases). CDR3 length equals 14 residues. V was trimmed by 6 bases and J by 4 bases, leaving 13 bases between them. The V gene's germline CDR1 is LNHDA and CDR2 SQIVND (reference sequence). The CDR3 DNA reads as TGTGCCAGTAGCCCCGGACAGAAAAATCAGCCCCAGCATTTT. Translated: CASSPGQKNQPQHF.

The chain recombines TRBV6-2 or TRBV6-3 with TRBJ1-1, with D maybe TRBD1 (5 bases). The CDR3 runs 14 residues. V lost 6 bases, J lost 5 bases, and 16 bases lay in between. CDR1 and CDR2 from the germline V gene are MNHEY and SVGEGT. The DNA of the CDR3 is TGTGCCAGCAGACCCCGGGCGGGGGTGACTGAAGCTTTCTTT. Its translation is CASRPRAGVTEAFF.

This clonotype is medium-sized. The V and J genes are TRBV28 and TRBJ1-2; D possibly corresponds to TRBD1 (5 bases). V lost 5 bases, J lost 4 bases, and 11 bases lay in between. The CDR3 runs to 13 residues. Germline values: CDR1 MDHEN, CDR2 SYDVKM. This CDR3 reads CASSDGQRYGYTF. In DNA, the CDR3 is TGTGCCAGCAGTGACGGACAACGCTATGGCTACACCTTC.

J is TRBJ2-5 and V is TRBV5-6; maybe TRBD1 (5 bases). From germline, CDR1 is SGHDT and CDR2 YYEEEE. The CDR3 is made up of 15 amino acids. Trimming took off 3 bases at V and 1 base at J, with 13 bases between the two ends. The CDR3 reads CASSWGSDFQETQYF. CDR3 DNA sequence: TGTGCCAGCAGCTGGGGCAGTGACTTCCAAGAGACCCAGTACTTC.

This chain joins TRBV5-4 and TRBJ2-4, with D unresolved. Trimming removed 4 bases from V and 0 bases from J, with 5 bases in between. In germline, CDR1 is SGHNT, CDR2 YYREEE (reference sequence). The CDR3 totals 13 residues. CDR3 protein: CASSTVAKNIQYF. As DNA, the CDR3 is TGTGCCAGCAGCACTGTAGCCAAAAACATTCAGTACTTC.

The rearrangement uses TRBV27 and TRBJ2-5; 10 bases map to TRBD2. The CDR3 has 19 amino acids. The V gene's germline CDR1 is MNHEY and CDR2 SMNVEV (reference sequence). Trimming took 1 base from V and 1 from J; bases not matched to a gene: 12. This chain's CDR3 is CASSLFVASGGKVQETQYF. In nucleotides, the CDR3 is TGTGCCAGCAGTTTATTTGTCGCTAGCGGGGGAAAGGTCCAAGAGACCCAGTACTTC.

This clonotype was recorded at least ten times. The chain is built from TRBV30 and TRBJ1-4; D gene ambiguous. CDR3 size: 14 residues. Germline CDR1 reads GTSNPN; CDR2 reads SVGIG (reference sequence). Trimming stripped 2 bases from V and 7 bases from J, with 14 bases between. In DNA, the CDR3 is TGTGCCTGGAGTACTACGGAGAGAACTGAAAAACTGTTTTTT. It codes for CAWSTTERTEKLFF.

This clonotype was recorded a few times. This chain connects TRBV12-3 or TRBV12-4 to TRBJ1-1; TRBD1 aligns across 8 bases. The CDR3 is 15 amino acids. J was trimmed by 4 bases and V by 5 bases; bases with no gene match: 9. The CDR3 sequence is CASSPTGQGPTEAFF. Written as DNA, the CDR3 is TGTGCCAGCAGTCCAACCGGACAGGGACCCACTGAAGCTTTCTTT.